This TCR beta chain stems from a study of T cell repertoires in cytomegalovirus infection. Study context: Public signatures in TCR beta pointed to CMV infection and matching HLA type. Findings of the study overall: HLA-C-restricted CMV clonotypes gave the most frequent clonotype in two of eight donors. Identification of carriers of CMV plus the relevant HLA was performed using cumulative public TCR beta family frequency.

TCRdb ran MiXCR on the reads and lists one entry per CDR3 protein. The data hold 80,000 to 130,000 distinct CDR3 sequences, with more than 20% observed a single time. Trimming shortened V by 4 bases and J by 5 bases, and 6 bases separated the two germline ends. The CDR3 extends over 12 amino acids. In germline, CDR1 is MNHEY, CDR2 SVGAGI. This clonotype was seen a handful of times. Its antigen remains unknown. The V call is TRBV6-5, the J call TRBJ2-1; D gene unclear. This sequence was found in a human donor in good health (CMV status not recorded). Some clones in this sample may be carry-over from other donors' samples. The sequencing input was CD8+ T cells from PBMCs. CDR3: CASSSGNNEQFF. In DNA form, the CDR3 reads TGTGCCAGCAGTTCTGGCAACAATGAGCAGTTCTTC.